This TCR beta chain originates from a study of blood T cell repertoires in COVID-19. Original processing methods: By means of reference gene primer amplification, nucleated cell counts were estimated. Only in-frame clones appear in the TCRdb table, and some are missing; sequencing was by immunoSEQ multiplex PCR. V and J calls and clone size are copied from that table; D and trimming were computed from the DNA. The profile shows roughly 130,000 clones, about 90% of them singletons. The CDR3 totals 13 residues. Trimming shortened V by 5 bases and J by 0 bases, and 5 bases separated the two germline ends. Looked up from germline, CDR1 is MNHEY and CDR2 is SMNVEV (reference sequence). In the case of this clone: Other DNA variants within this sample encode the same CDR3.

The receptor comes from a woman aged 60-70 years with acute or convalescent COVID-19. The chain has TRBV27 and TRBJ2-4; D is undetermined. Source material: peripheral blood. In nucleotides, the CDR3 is TGTGCCAGCAGTCCACTAGCCAAAAACATTCAGTACTTC. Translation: CASSPLAKNIQYF.